The rows below give T cell receptor beta chains drawn from one sample of a study of long-term antiretroviral therapy in people with HIV. Some clones are missing from TCRdb's copy, which holds only in-frame ones; the method was immunoSEQ multiplex PCR. The data show some 28,000 clones, approximately 86% seen once. Sequenced material: unsorted PBMCs, taken 0.8 years after starting antiretroviral therapy. These receptors were taken from a woman in her thirties with HIV. Each CDR3 is given with its conserved first and last residue. A D gene is named only where the DNA matches it firmly. Not all rows give a size; the values are once, few, many and, for expanded clones, a class.

V gene: TRBV6-6; J gene: TRBJ1-4; D gene: TRBD1; clone size: .; CDR3 protein: CASSFGQGRNEKLFF; CDR3 DNA: TGTGCCAGCAGTTTCGGACAGGGTCGTAATGAAAAACTGTTTTTT
V gene: TRBV10-2; J gene: TRBJ2-1; D gene: .; clone size: .; CDR3 protein: CATNPQNGVGNEQFF; CDR3 DNA: TGCGCCACTAACCCCCAGAACGGGGTCGGCAATGAGCAGTTCTTC
V gene: TRBV1; J gene: TRBJ2-1; D gene: .; clone size: .; CDR3 protein: CTSSQEVGDRGFGEQFF; CDR3 DNA: TGCACCAGCAGCCAAGAAGTAGGGGACAGGGGGTTCGGTGAGCAGTTCTTC
V gene: TRBV30; J gene: TRBJ2-2; D gene: TRBD1; clone size: .; CDR3 protein: CAWSVSLGTGWGTGELFF; CDR3 DNA: TGTGCCTGGAGTGTATCTCTGGGGACAGGATGGGGCACCGGGGAGCTGTTTTTT
V gene: TRBV7-2; J gene: TRBJ2-5; D gene: .; clone size: few; CDR3 protein: CASSLSTETQYF; CDR3 DNA: TGTGCCAGCAGCTTATCGACCGAGACCCAGTACTTC
V gene: TRBV2; J gene: TRBJ2-2; D gene: TRBD2; clone size: .; CDR3 protein: CASNSGGFTGELFF; CDR3 DNA: TGTGCCAGCAATTCGGGGGGTTTCACCGGGGAGCTGTTTTTT
V gene: TRBV28; J gene: TRBJ1-2; D gene: .; clone size: .; CDR3 protein: CASSFMSYPNSYGYTF; CDR3 DNA: TGTGCCAGCAGTTTTATGTCCTACCCAAACTCCTATGGCTACACCTTC
V gene: TRBV5-5; J gene: TRBJ2-1; D gene: TRBD2; clone size: once; CDR3 protein: CASSSLGGGARVLRDNEQFF; CDR3 DNA: TGTGCCAGCAGCTCCCTTGGCGGGGGGGCCAGAGTGCTTAGAGACAATGAGCAGTTCTTC
V gene: TRBV2; J gene: TRBJ1-5; D gene: .; clone size: .; CDR3 protein: CASSGQAQHF; CDR3 DNA: TGTGCCAGCAGTGGACAGGCCCAGCATTTT
V gene: TRBV19; J gene: TRBJ2-1; D gene: TRBD2; clone size: once; CDR3 protein: CASSLAGGSNEQFF; CDR3 DNA: TGTGCCAGTAGTCTAGCGGGGGGCAGCAATGAGCAGTTCTTC
V gene: TRBV19; J gene: TRBJ2-3; D gene: .; clone size: .; CDR3 protein: CASSLPGLATDTQYF; CDR3 DNA: TGTGCCAGTAGTTTGCCGGGGCTAGCGACAGATACGCAGTATTTT
V gene: TRBV9; J gene: TRBJ2-5; D gene: .; clone size: .; CDR3 protein: CASSVGGSVIQETQYF; CDR3 DNA: TGTGCCAGCAGCGTAGGCGGGTCGGTCATCCAAGAGACCCAGTACTTC
V gene: TRBV5-1; J gene: TRBJ1-1; D gene: .; clone size: .; CDR3 protein: CASSFPDMNTEAFF; CDR3 DNA: TGCGCCAGCAGCTTTCCGGACATGAACACTGAAGCTTTCTTT
V gene: TRBV6-6; J gene: TRBJ1-4; D gene: .; clone size: .; CDR3 protein: CASRNRATNEKLFF; CDR3 DNA: TGTGCCAGCAGGAACAGGGCTACTAATGAAAAACTGTTTTTT
V gene: TRBV7-9; J gene: TRBJ1-3; D gene: TRBD1; clone size: .; CDR3 protein: CASSLQGESDTIYF; CDR3 DNA: TGTGCCAGCAGCTTACAGGGGGAATCGGACACCATATATTTT
V gene: TRBV7-7; J gene: TRBJ2-1; D gene: TRBD2; clone size: few; CDR3 protein: CASSPGSGAGGYNEQFF; CDR3 DNA: TGTGCCAGCAGCCCAGGTTCGGGAGCGGGAGGGTACAATGAGCAGTTCTTC
V gene: TRBV2; J gene: TRBJ1-2; D gene: .; clone size: .; CDR3 protein: CASILGQGEPNYGYTF; CDR3 DNA: TGTGCCAGCATCCTAGGACAAGGTGAGCCTAACTATGGCTACACCTTC
V gene: TRBV4-1; J gene: TRBJ1-2; D gene: .; clone size: .; CDR3 protein: CASSQAGQQGYGYTF; CDR3 DNA: TGCGCCAGCAGCCAAGCGGGGCAGCAAGGTTATGGCTACACCTTC
V gene: TRBV2; J gene: TRBJ1-4; D gene: TRBD1; clone size: .; CDR3 protein: CASRRENRGEEKLFF; CDR3 DNA: TGTGCCAGCAGACGTGAGAACAGGGGGGAAGAAAAACTGTTTTTT
V gene: TRBV6-1; J gene: TRBJ1-5; D gene: TRBD1; clone size: .; CDR3 protein: CASIRDRVPGQPQHF; CDR3 DNA: TGTGCCAGCATCCGGGACAGGGTGCCGGGGCAGCCCCAGCATTTT
V gene: TRBV7-8; J gene: TRBJ2-7; D gene: .; clone size: .; CDR3 protein: CASSLAPGSEQYF; CDR3 DNA: TGTGCCAGCAGCTTAGCGCCAGGCTCCGAGCAGTACTTC
V gene: TRBV6-6; J gene: TRBJ1-3; D gene: .; clone size: .; CDR3 protein: CASTLRVPGNTIYF; CDR3 DNA: TGTGCCAGCACCCTACGGGTTCCGGGCAACACCATATATTTT
V gene: TRBV7-2; J gene: TRBJ2-1; D gene: .; clone size: once; CDR3 protein: CASSSHNLNEQFF; CDR3 DNA: TGTGCCAGCAGCTCCCACAACCTCAATGAGCAGTTCTTC
V gene: TRBV7-2; J gene: TRBJ2-7; D gene: TRBD1; clone size: .; CDR3 protein: CASSLTGGLYEQYF; CDR3 DNA: TGTGCCAGCAGCTTAACAGGGGGATTGTACGAGCAGTACTTC
V gene: TRBV2; J gene: TRBJ1-2; D gene: TRBD1; clone size: .; CDR3 protein: CASSAGQGPPYGYTF; CDR3 DNA: TGTGCCAGCAGTGCGGGACAGGGACCTCCCTATGGCTACACCTTC
V gene: TRBV2; J gene: TRBJ2-3; D gene: .; clone size: .; CDR3 protein: CASSEGQMLDTQYF; CDR3 DNA: TGTGCCAGCAGTGAGGGGCAAATGTTAGATACGCAGTATTTT
V gene: TRBV18; J gene: TRBJ1-1; D gene: TRBD1; clone size: .; CDR3 protein: CASSPPGQRSAEAFF; CDR3 DNA: TGTGCCAGCTCGCCTCCGGGACAGCGTAGCGCTGAAGCTTTCTTT
V gene: TRBV9; J gene: TRBJ2-2; D gene: .; clone size: .; CDR3 protein: CASSVGQIGTGELFF; CDR3 DNA: TGTGCCAGCAGCGTAGGACAGATAGGGACCGGGGAGCTGTTTTTT
V gene: TRBV4-1; J gene: TRBJ1-1; D gene: .; clone size: .; CDR3 protein: CASSPTPGRMNTEAFF; CDR3 DNA: TGCGCCAGCAGCCCCACACCGGGACGGATGAACACTGAAGCTTTCTTT
V gene: TRBV5-1; J gene: TRBJ2-7; D gene: .; clone size: .; CDR3 protein: CASSSAGTARTYEQYF; CDR3 DNA: TGCGCCAGCAGCTCGGCCGGGACCGCACGCACCTACGAGCAGTACTTC
V gene: TRBV4-2; J gene: TRBJ2-3; D gene: .; clone size: once; CDR3 protein: CASSPPVGTYTDTQYF; CDR3 DNA: TGTGCCAGCAGCCCCCCGGTGGGGACCTATACAGATACGCAGTATTTT
V gene: TRBV27; J gene: TRBJ2-2; D gene: .; clone size: .; CDR3 protein: CASSAGRGRGGTGELFF; CDR3 DNA: TGTGCCAGCAGCGCGGGGAGGGGGCGAGGTGGGACCGGGGAGCTGTTTTTT
V gene: TRBV30; J gene: TRBJ1-3; D gene: .; clone size: .; CDR3 protein: CAWSTGDAGNTIYF; CDR3 DNA: TGTGCCTGGAGTACGGGGGACGCTGGAAACACCATATATTTT
V gene: TRBV6-5; J gene: TRBJ1-1; D gene: .; clone size: .; CDR3 protein: CASSYSASGNTEAFF; CDR3 DNA: TGTGCCAGCAGTTACTCGGCGTCCGGTAACACTGAAGCTTTCTTT
V gene: TRBV9; J gene: TRBJ1-4; D gene: .; clone size: .; CDR3 protein: CASSVAGTLGEKLFF; CDR3 DNA: TGTGCCAGCAGCGTAGCCGGGACTCTCGGGGAAAAACTGTTTTTT
V gene: TRBV28; J gene: TRBJ1-4; D gene: .; clone size: .; CDR3 protein: CASSPPSSHQTSNEKLFF; CDR3 DNA: TGTGCCAGCAGTCCACCCTCCTCCCATCAGACATCTAATGAAAAACTGTTTTTT
V gene: TRBV7-2; J gene: TRBJ2-1; D gene: .; clone size: .; CDR3 protein: CASRESSKGANEQFF; CDR3 DNA: TGTGCCAGCAGAGAATCCTCTAAAGGGGCAAATGAGCAGTTCTTC
V gene: TRBV30; J gene: TRBJ1-3; D gene: TRBD1; clone size: .; CDR3 protein: CAWSPQPGQGYF; CDR3 DNA: TGTGCCTGGAGTCCGCAACCGGGACAGGGATATTTT
V gene: TRBV2; J gene: TRBJ2-2; D gene: .; clone size: .; CDR3 protein: CASSDRGTNTGELFF; CDR3 DNA: TGTGCCAGCAGTGACCGGGGGACGAACACCGGGGAGCTGTTTTTT